A selection of T cell receptor beta chains follows, all from one sample in a study of a mutant IDH1 vaccine in newly diagnosed glioma. Sequencing was performed with immunoSEQ multiplex PCR; in TCRdb, only in-frame clones are kept and a portion is missing. The table shows roughly 120,000 clones, with approximately 87% occurring only once. These receptors' targets are unknown. The sample in question was PBMCs, obtained from a glioma patient whose treatment included an IDH1 peptide vaccine. These receptors were taken from a woman in her forties or fifties with glioma. Both conserved end residues are part of each CDR3. Fields, in order: J gene, D gene, clone size, V gene, CDR3 length, CDR3 protein, CDR3 DNA. A D gene is named only where the DNA matches it firmly. The size of a clone is reported for some rows only, either as once, few or many, or as a class for expanded clones.

J: TRBJ1-6
D: TRBD1
size: .
V: TRBV6-5
length: 16
CDR3: CASSYQGQGGNSPLHF
DNA: TGTGCCAGCAGTTACCAGGGACAGGGGGGAAATTCACCCCTCCACTTT

J: TRBJ2-7
D: TRBD1
size: .
V: TRBV13
length: 15
CDR3: CASSWGRTGVYEQYF
DNA: TGTGCCAGCAGCTGGGGCAGGACAGGGGTTTACGAGCAGTACTTC

J: TRBJ2-7
D: .
size: .
V: TRBV28
length: 12
CDR3: CASSPPRDEQYF
DNA: TGTGCCAGCAGTCCCCCGAGGGATGAGCAGTACTTC

J: TRBJ1-1
D: .
size: .
V: TRBV19
length: 13
CDR3: CASSIDEGTEAFF
DNA: TGTGCCAGTAGTATAGACGAGGGAACTGAAGCTTTCTTT

J: TRBJ2-6
D: TRBD1
size: .
V: TRBV30
length: 17
CDR3: CAWTWTGAFPGANVLTF
DNA: TGTGCCTGGACTTGGACAGGGGCATTCCCTGGGGCCAACGTCCTGACTTTC

J: TRBJ2-7
D: .
size: .
V: TRBV4-2
length: 12
CDR3: CASSQDAYEQYF
DNA: TGTGCCAGCAGCCAAGATGCCTACGAGCAGTACTTC

J: TRBJ2-7
D: TRBD2
size: .
V: TRBV6-6
length: 15
CDR3: CASSPGLAVNYEQYF
DNA: TGTGCCAGCAGCCCGGGACTAGCAGTAAACTACGAGCAGTACTTC

J: TRBJ1-3
D: TRBD1
size: .
V: TRBV6-1
length: 15
CDR3: CASSVRTGFGNTIYF
DNA: TGTGCCAGCAGTGTTCGGACAGGGTTTGGAAACACCATATATTTT

J: TRBJ2-3
D: .
size: .
V: TRBV6-6
length: 15
CDR3: CASSPTETSTDTQYF
DNA: TGTGCCAGCAGTCCTACCGAGACTAGCACAGATACGCAGTATTTT

J: TRBJ2-3
D: .
size: once
V: TRBV2
length: 16
CDR3: CASRFESGGGADTQYF
DNA: TGTGCCAGCAGGTTCGAATCGGGAGGGGGCGCAGATACGCAGTATTTT

J: TRBJ1-4
D: .
size: .
V: TRBV5-6
length: 13
CDR3: CASSLIGDEKLFF
DNA: TGTGCCAGCAGCTTGATCGGGGACGAAAAACTGTTTTTT

J: TRBJ1-5
D: .
size: .
V: TRBV28
length: 14
CDR3: CASSLAGNNQPQHF
DNA: TGTGCCAGCAGTTTAGCAGGGAACAATCAGCCCCAGCATTTT

J: TRBJ2-1
D: TRBD1
size: .
V: TRBV10-3
length: 14
CDR3: CATGGDSSYNEQFF
DNA: TGTGCCACCGGTGGGGACAGCTCCTACAATGAGCAGTTCTTC

J: TRBJ1-6
D: TRBD1
size: .
V: TRBV28
length: 14
CDR3: CASRTDTMTGPNHF
DNA: TGTGCCAGCAGAACTGATACGATGACAGGGCCCAATCACTTT

J: TRBJ2-3
D: TRBD2
size: .
V: TRBV10-2
length: 18
CDR3: CASSGPPTSVRSTDTQYF
DNA: TGCGCCAGCAGTGGGCCCCCAACTAGCGTAAGAAGCACAGATACGCAGTATTTT

J: TRBJ2-7
D: TRBD2
size: .
V: TRBV6-1
length: 14
CDR3: CASILAGGPHEQYF
DNA: TGTGCCAGCATTTTAGCGGGAGGGCCACACGAGCAGTACTTC

J: TRBJ1-4
D: .
size: .
V: TRBV29-1
length: 14
CDR3: CSVVGGATNEKLFF
DNA: TGCAGCGTTGTGGGTGGTGCAACTAATGAAAAACTGTTTTTT

J: TRBJ2-5
D: TRBD2
size: few
V: TRBV11-2
length: 17
CDR3: CASSLRPSGRARETQYF
DNA: TGTGCCAGCAGCTTAAGACCTAGCGGGAGGGCGAGAGAGACCCAGTACTTC

J: TRBJ1-2
D: .
size: .
V: TRBV27
length: 16
CDR3: CASSPPTKGGPYGYTF
DNA: TGTGCCAGCAGTCCTCCAACCAAGGGTGGGCCCTATGGCTACACCTTC

J: TRBJ1-2
D: .
size: .
V: TRBV7-9
length: 13
CDR3: CASSADGRYGYTF
DNA: TGTGCCAGCAGCGCCGACGGGAGGTATGGCTACACCTTC

J: TRBJ1-1
D: .
size: .
V: TRBV15
length: 15
CDR3: CATSRIRDLGTEAFF
DNA: TGTGCCACCAGCAGGATCCGGGACTTGGGCACTGAAGCTTTCTTT

J: TRBJ1-2
D: TRBD1
size: .
V: TRBV7-9
length: 15
CDR3: CASSFGQGANYGYTF
DNA: TGTGCCAGCAGCTTCGGACAGGGAGCTAACTATGGCTACACCTTC

J: TRBJ1-1
D: .
size: .
V: TRBV2
length: 13
CDR3: CARLAGLPAEAFF
DNA: TGTGCCAGGCTGGCAGGGCTTCCGGCCGAAGCTTTCTTT

J: TRBJ2-7
D: TRBD1
size: once
V: TRBV2
length: 18
CDR3: CASSEAPGGQVNSYEQYF
DNA: TGTGCCAGCAGTGAAGCGCCTGGGGGACAGGTCAACTCCTACGAGCAGTACTTC

J: TRBJ2-5
D: .
size: .
V: TRBV6-1
length: 10
CDR3: CASRQETQYF
DNA: TGTGCCAGCAGACAAGAGACCCAGTACTTC

J: TRBJ1-4
D: .
size: .
V: TRBV19
length: 13
CDR3: CASSGRGNEKLFF
DNA: TGTGCCAGTAGCGGACGGGGTAATGAAAAACTGTTTTTT

J: TRBJ1-2
D: .
size: many
V: TRBV4-1
length: 14
CDR3: CASSQDNPQIGYTF
DNA: TGCGCCAGCAGCCAAGATAACCCCCAGATTGGCTACACCTTC

J: TRBJ2-1
D: .
size: once
V: TRBV6-1
length: 15
CDR3: CASTPTGIGYNEQFF
DNA: TGTGCCAGCACCCCGACAGGCATAGGCTACAATGAGCAGTTCTTC